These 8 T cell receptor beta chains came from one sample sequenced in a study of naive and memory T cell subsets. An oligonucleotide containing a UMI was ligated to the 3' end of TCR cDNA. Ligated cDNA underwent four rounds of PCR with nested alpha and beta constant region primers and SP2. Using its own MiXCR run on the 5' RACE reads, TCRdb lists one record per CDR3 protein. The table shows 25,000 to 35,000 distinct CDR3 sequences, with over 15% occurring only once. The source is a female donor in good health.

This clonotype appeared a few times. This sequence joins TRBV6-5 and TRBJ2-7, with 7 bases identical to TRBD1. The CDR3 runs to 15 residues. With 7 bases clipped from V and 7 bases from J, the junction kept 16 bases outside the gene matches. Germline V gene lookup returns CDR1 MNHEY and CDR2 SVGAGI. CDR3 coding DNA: TGTGCCAGCACTCGAAACCGACAGGGCTTGGGGGAGCAGTACTTC. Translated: CASTRNRQGLGEQYF.

The CDR3 sequence is CSARQGNTGELFF. The DNA of the CDR3 is TGCAGTGCTCGACAGGGGAACACCGGGGAGCTGTTTTTT. This chain joins TRBV20-1 and TRBJ2-2; the match to TRBD1 covers 7 bases. The V gene end was trimmed by 5 bases and the J gene end by 1 base; junction bases not matched to a gene: 1. This CDR3 is 13 amino acids long. Germline V gives CDR1 DFQATT, CDR2 SNEGSKA (reference sequence).

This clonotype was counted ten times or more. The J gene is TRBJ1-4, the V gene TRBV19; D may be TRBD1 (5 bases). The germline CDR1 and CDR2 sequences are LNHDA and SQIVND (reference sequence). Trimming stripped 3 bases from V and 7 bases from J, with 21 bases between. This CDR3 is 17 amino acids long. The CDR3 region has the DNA TGTGCCAGTAGTATGTTGTCGGGGCGAAGGTCGGCTGAAAAACTGTTTTTT. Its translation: CASSMLSGRRSAEKLFF.

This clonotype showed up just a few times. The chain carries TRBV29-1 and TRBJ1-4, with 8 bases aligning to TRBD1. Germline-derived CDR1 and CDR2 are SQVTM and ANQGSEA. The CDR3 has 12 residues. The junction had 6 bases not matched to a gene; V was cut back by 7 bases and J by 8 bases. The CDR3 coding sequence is TGCAGCGCCGGACAGGGTCGGGAAAAACTGTTTTTT. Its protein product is CSAGQGREKLFF.

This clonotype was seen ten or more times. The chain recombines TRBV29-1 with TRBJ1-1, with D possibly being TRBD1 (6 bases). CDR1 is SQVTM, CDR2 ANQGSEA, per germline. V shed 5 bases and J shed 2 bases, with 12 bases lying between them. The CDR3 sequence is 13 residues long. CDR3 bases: TGCAGCGTTTTCAGGGGAGGCAACACTGAAGCTTTCTTT. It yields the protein CSVFRGGNTEAFF. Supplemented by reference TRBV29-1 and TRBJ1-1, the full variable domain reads SAVISQKPSRDICQRGTSLTIQCQVDSQVTMMFWYRQQPGQSLTLIATANQGSEATYESGFVIDKFPISRPNLTFSTLTVSNMSPEDSSIYLCSVFRGGNTEAFFGQGTRLTVV.

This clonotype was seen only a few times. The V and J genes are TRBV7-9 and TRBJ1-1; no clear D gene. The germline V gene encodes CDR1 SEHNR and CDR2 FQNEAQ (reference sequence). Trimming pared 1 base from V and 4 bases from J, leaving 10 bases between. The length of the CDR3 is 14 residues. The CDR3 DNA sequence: TGTGCCAGCAGCTTAGTGGGGTGGGGCACTGAAGCTTTCTTT. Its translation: CASSLVGWGTEAFF.

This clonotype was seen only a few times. This CDR3 is CASSLSAGLTYEQYF. The CDR3, as DNA: TGCGCCAGCAGCTTAAGCGCGGGCCTGACCTACGAGCAGTACTTC. V is TRBV5-1 and J is TRBJ2-7, with a weak D call TRBD2 (5 bases). The ends were cut back, 2 bases at V and 2 bases at J, with 14 bases in the middle. The CDR3 totals 15 residues. Per the germline V gene, CDR1 is SGHRS and CDR2 is YFSETQ.

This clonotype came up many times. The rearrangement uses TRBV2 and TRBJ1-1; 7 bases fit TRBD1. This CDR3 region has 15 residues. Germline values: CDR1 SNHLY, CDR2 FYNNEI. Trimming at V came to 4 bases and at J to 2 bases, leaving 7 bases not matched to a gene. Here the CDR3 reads CASSGSQGINTEAFF. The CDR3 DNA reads TGTGCCAGCAGTGGCTCACAGGGGATTAACACTGAAGCTTTCTTT. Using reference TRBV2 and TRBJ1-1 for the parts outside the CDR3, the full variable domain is EPEVTQTPSHQVTQMGQEVILRCVPISNHLYFYWYRQILGQKVEFLVSFYNNEISEKSEIFDDQFSVERPDGSNFTLKIRSTKLEDSAMYFCASSGSQGINTEAFFGQGTRLTVV.